This is a list of T cell receptor beta chains from one sample in a study of technical replicates of blood from a few donors. The repertoire was sequenced with immunoSEQ multiplex PCR; TCRdb's copy has only in-frame clones and lacks some. This sample has 50,000 to 70,000 clones; around 92% occur once, and the top ten carry less than 5%. Sample: PBMCs. The receptor set was obtained from a human donor in good health. Some clones in this sample may be carry-over from other donors' samples. Both conserved end residues are part of each CDR3. The D gene is left open where the match is weak. Clone size is shown for a subset of rows, as once, few, many or a class of expanded clone.

abundance: .
v_gene: TRBV6-5
j_gene: TRBJ1-1
d_gene: .
len: 11
CDR3aa: CASSYDSEAFF
CDR3nt: TGTGCCAGCAGTTACGACAGTGAAGCTTTCTTT

abundance: .
v_gene: TRBV6-5
j_gene: TRBJ2-2
d_gene: .
len: 14
CDR3aa: CASSKTRNTGELFF
CDR3nt: TGTGCCAGCAGTAAGACACGTAACACCGGGGAGCTGTTTTTT

abundance: .
v_gene: TRBV7-2
j_gene: TRBJ2-2
d_gene: .
len: 13
CDR3aa: CASSPTRPGELFF
CDR3nt: TGTGCCAGCAGTCCCACGCGCCCCGGGGAGCTGTTTTTT

abundance: .
v_gene: TRBV15
j_gene: TRBJ2-3
d_gene: TRBD1
len: 16
CDR3aa: CATSRDRGQGVDTQYF
CDR3nt: TGTGCCACCAGCAGAGATCGAGGACAGGGGGTTGATACGCAGTATTTT

abundance: .
v_gene: TRBV19
j_gene: TRBJ1-2
d_gene: TRBD1
len: 14
CDR3aa: CAAKGAGGGEGYTF
CDR3nt: TGTGCCGCAAAAGGCGCAGGGGGCGGGGAAGGCTACACCTTC

abundance: .
v_gene: TRBV10-3
j_gene: TRBJ1-2
d_gene: .
len: 13
CDR3aa: CAITPDGGYGYTF
CDR3nt: TGTGCCATCACCCCGGACGGGGGATATGGCTACACCTTC

abundance: .
v_gene: TRBV7-2
j_gene: TRBJ1-1
d_gene: .
len: 14
CDR3aa: CASSPRSPNTEAFF
CDR3nt: TGTGCCAGCAGCCCCCGGAGTCCAAACACTGAAGCTTTCTTT

abundance: .
v_gene: TRBV5-1
j_gene: TRBJ2-7
d_gene: TRBD2
len: 15
CDR3aa: CASRGLAGGVNEQYF
CDR3nt: TGCGCCAGCAGGGGACTAGCGGGAGGTGTGAATGAGCAGTACTTC

abundance: .
v_gene: TRBV19
j_gene: TRBJ1-1
d_gene: .
len: 18
CDR3aa: CASSPPVRGVLMNTEAFF
CDR3nt: TGTGCCAGTAGTCCCCCCGTCCGGGGGGTTCTTATGAACACTGAAGCTTTCTTT

abundance: .
v_gene: TRBV15
j_gene: TRBJ1-1
d_gene: .
len: 15
CDR3aa: CATSRKRGWNTEAFF
CDR3nt: TGTGCCACCAGCAGAAAACGGGGGTGGAACACTGAAGCTTTCTTT

abundance: .
v_gene: TRBV5-5
j_gene: TRBJ2-5
d_gene: TRBD1
len: 13
CDR3aa: CASSPTGLETQYF
CDR3nt: TGTGCCAGCAGTCCGACAGGGTTGGAGACCCAGTACTTC

abundance: .
v_gene: TRBV5-1
j_gene: TRBJ1-2
d_gene: .
len: 15
CDR3aa: CASSPDTGDTYGYTF
CDR3nt: TGCGCCAGCAGCCCCGATACCGGGGATACCTATGGCTACACCTTC

abundance: few
v_gene: TRBV6-4
j_gene: TRBJ2-3
d_gene: .
len: 15
CDR3aa: CASSREGEGPDTQYF
CDR3nt: TGTGCCAGCAGCCGAGAGGGAGAGGGTCCAGATACGCAGTATTTT

abundance: .
v_gene: TRBV2
j_gene: TRBJ1-5
d_gene: .
len: 14
CDR3aa: CASSAEGGNQPQHF
CDR3nt: TGTGCCAGCAGCGCCGAGGGGGGCAATCAGCCCCAGCATTTT

abundance: .
v_gene: TRBV11-2
j_gene: TRBJ1-5
d_gene: .
len: 14
CDR3aa: CASSQDSSSGPQHF
CDR3nt: TGTGCCAGCAGCCAGGACAGTTCTAGTGGGCCCCAGCATTTT

abundance: .
v_gene: TRBV9
j_gene: TRBJ2-2
d_gene: TRBD2
len: 17
CDR3aa: CASSPPSGGGATGELFF
CDR3nt: TGTGCCAGCAGCCCCCCATCCGGCGGGGGGGCCACCGGGGAGCTGTTTTTT

abundance: once
v_gene: TRBV19
j_gene: TRBJ1-1
d_gene: TRBD1
len: 13
CDR3aa: CASSTGGFTEAFF
CDR3nt: TGTGCCAGTAGTACAGGGGGCTTCACTGAAGCTTTCTTT

abundance: .
v_gene: TRBV18
j_gene: TRBJ2-1
d_gene: TRBD2
len: 14
CDR3aa: CASSPWIREGEQFF
CDR3nt: TGTGCCAGCTCACCATGGATCCGGGAGGGTGAGCAGTTCTTC

abundance: .
v_gene: TRBV6-1
j_gene: TRBJ2-5
d_gene: TRBD1
len: 15
CDR3aa: CASSERTGGSETQYF
CDR3nt: TGTGCCAGCAGTGAACGTACAGGGGGGTCGGAGACCCAGTACTTC

abundance: .
v_gene: TRBV4-3
j_gene: TRBJ1-2
d_gene: TRBD1
len: 15
CDR3aa: CASSQPGQSMGGYTF
CDR3nt: TGCGCCAGCAGCCAACCGGGACAGTCGATGGGTGGCTACACCTTC

abundance: once
v_gene: TRBV29-1
j_gene: TRBJ1-1
d_gene: .
len: 13
CDR3aa: CSVDGHGETEAFF
CDR3nt: TGCAGCGTTGATGGCCACGGGGAAACTGAAGCTTTCTTT

abundance: .
v_gene: TRBV2
j_gene: TRBJ2-6
d_gene: .
len: 15
CDR3aa: CASAMESSGANVLTF
CDR3nt: TGTGCCAGCGCGATGGAGTCGTCTGGGGCCAACGTCCTGACTTTC

abundance: .
v_gene: TRBV4-2
j_gene: TRBJ2-7
d_gene: .
len: 15
CDR3aa: CASSQDKGTLYEQYF
CDR3nt: TGTGCCAGCAGCCAAGATAAAGGGACTCTTTACGAGCAGTACTTC

abundance: .
v_gene: TRBV11-2
j_gene: TRBJ1-1
d_gene: .
len: 16
CDR3aa: CASSLDRARPGTEAFF
CDR3nt: TGTGCCAGCAGCTTAGATCGGGCCAGGCCGGGGACTGAAGCTTTCTTT

abundance: once
v_gene: TRBV2
j_gene: TRBJ2-7
d_gene: TRBD1
len: 14
CDR3aa: CASSPGQRFYEQYF
CDR3nt: TGTGCCAGCAGCCCGGGACAGCGTTTCTACGAGCAGTACTTC

abundance: .
v_gene: TRBV4-2
j_gene: TRBJ2-5
d_gene: .
len: 15
CDR3aa: CASSQDPQSRETQYF
CDR3nt: TGTGCCAGCAGCCAAGATCCCCAGTCAAGAGAGACCCAGTACTTC

abundance: .
v_gene: TRBV5-1
j_gene: TRBJ2-2
d_gene: TRBD1
len: 13
CDR3aa: CASYRGNTGELFF
CDR3nt: TGCGCCAGCTACAGGGGAAACACCGGGGAGCTGTTTTTT

abundance: .
v_gene: TRBV7-9
j_gene: TRBJ2-7
d_gene: TRBD2
len: 15
CDR3aa: CASSMASGATYEQYF
CDR3nt: TGTGCCAGCAGCATGGCTAGCGGAGCGACCTACGAGCAGTACTTC

abundance: .
v_gene: TRBV18
j_gene: TRBJ1-1
d_gene: .
len: 14
CDR3aa: CASSPGSAGAEAFF
CDR3nt: TGTGCCAGCTCACCAGGGAGTGCGGGAGCTGAAGCTTTCTTT

abundance: once
v_gene: TRBV11-3
j_gene: TRBJ2-2
d_gene: .
len: 12
CDR3aa: CASSPGRGELFF
CDR3nt: TGTGCCAGCAGCCCGGGGAGGGGGGAGCTGTTTTTT

abundance: .
v_gene: TRBV4-2
j_gene: TRBJ2-1
d_gene: TRBD2
len: 16
CDR3aa: CASSQDGGSSYNEQFF
CDR3nt: TGTGCCAGCAGCCAAGACGGCGGGAGCTCCTACAATGAGCAGTTCTTC

abundance: .
v_gene: TRBV6-1
j_gene: TRBJ2-1
d_gene: TRBD2
len: 16
CDR3aa: CASSDMGAGVNNEQFF
CDR3nt: TGTGCCAGCAGTGATATGGGAGCGGGGGTCAACAATGAGCAGTTCTTC

abundance: once
v_gene: TRBV2
j_gene: TRBJ2-5
d_gene: .
len: 11
CDR3aa: CASSTKETQYF
CDR3nt: TGTGCCAGCAGCACAAAAGAGACCCAGTACTTC

abundance: .
v_gene: TRBV21-1
j_gene: TRBJ2-4
d_gene: .
len: 16
CDR3aa: CASSKGRVKAKNIQYF
CDR3nt: TGTGCCAGCAGCAAAGGACGGGTTAAAGCCAAAAACATTCAGTACTTC

abundance: .
v_gene: TRBV10-3
j_gene: TRBJ2-1
d_gene: .
len: 14
CDR3aa: CAISEPFSTNEQFF
CDR3nt: TGTGCCATCAGTGAGCCCTTTTCAACTAATGAGCAGTTCTTC

abundance: many
v_gene: TRBV7-6
j_gene: TRBJ1-1
d_gene: TRBD1
len: 17
CDR3aa: CASSRGAGGIMNTEAFF
CDR3nt: TGTGCCAGCAGCCGGGGCGCAGGGGGGATAATGAACACTGAAGCTTTCTTT

abundance: .
v_gene: TRBV19
j_gene: TRBJ1-3
d_gene: .
len: 14
CDR3aa: CASSIGSSGNTIYF
CDR3nt: TGTGCCAGTAGTATCGGTTCCTCTGGAAACACCATATATTTT

abundance: .
v_gene: TRBV5-1
j_gene: TRBJ2-3
d_gene: .
len: 14
CDR3aa: CASSLYGRTDTQYF
CDR3nt: TGCGCCAGCAGCTTGTATGGCCGCACAGATACGCAGTATTTT

abundance: .
v_gene: TRBV6-5
j_gene: TRBJ2-7
d_gene: TRBD1
len: 15
CDR3aa: CASSYRDRGTYEQYF
CDR3nt: TGTGCCAGCAGTTACCGCGACAGGGGAACCTACGAGCAGTACTTC

abundance: .
v_gene: TRBV18
j_gene: TRBJ1-2
d_gene: TRBD1
len: 14
CDR3aa: CASQQRGTGDGYTF
CDR3nt: TGTGCCAGCCAACAACGGGGGACAGGGGATGGCTACACCTTC

abundance: .
v_gene: TRBV7-2
j_gene: TRBJ1-3
d_gene: .
len: 14
CDR3aa: CASSLEGFGNTIYF
CDR3nt: TGTGCCAGCAGCTTAGAGGGGTTTGGAAACACCATATATTTT

abundance: .
v_gene: TRBV10-3
j_gene: TRBJ2-3
d_gene: TRBD2
len: 16
CDR3aa: CAISEPSGRAVYTQYF
CDR3nt: TGTGCCATCAGTGAGCCTAGCGGGAGGGCGGTCTATACGCAGTATTTT

abundance: .
v_gene: TRBV9
j_gene: TRBJ2-5
d_gene: .
len: 15
CDR3aa: CASSDDRQFQETQYF
CDR3nt: TGTGCCAGCAGCGACGATAGACAGTTCCAAGAGACCCAGTACTTC

abundance: .
v_gene: TRBV7-9
j_gene: TRBJ1-5
d_gene: .
len: 16
CDR3aa: CASSSYRARSNQPQHF
CDR3nt: TGTGCCAGCAGCTCATACAGGGCGAGGAGCAATCAGCCCCAGCATTTT

abundance: few
v_gene: TRBV6-5
j_gene: TRBJ1-2
d_gene: .
len: 13
CDR3aa: CASSRRGGYGYTF
CDR3nt: TGTGCCAGCAGCCGAAGAGGGGGCTATGGCTACACCTTC

abundance: .
v_gene: TRBV6-5
j_gene: TRBJ2-7
d_gene: .
len: 13
CDR3aa: CASSQSLDYEQYF
CDR3nt: TGTGCCAGCAGTCAATCGCTAGACTACGAGCAGTACTTC

abundance: .
v_gene: TRBV7-2
j_gene: TRBJ1-2
d_gene: TRBD1
len: 13
CDR3aa: CASSLGQVYGYTF
CDR3nt: TGTGCCAGCAGCTTGGGACAGGTCTATGGCTACACCTTC

abundance: .
v_gene: TRBV5-6
j_gene: TRBJ1-5
d_gene: .
len: 15
CDR3aa: CASSLGRSGNQPQHF
CDR3nt: TGTGCCAGCAGCTTGGGCCGCAGCGGCAATCAGCCCCAGCATTTT

abundance: .
v_gene: TRBV4-1
j_gene: TRBJ2-7
d_gene: TRBD1
len: 15
CDR3aa: CASSQGQGVPYEQYF
CDR3nt: TGCGCCAGCAGCCAAGGACAGGGGGTCCCCTACGAGCAGTACTTC

abundance: .
v_gene: TRBV29-1
j_gene: TRBJ2-7
d_gene: .
len: 12
CDR3aa: CSVGRGSYEQYF
CDR3nt: TGCAGCGTAGGACGGGGTTCCTACGAGCAGTACTTC

abundance: once
v_gene: TRBV7-9
j_gene: TRBJ2-7
d_gene: .
len: 14
CDR3aa: CASSNRLQDYEQYF
CDR3nt: TGTGCCAGCAGCAACAGGTTACAGGACTACGAGCAGTACTTC

abundance: once
v_gene: TRBV18
j_gene: TRBJ2-7
d_gene: TRBD1
len: 15
CDR3aa: CASYAPETGTYEQYF
CDR3nt: TGTGCCAGCTACGCTCCCGAGACAGGGACCTACGAGCAGTACTTC

abundance: once
v_gene: TRBV5-4
j_gene: TRBJ2-7
d_gene: TRBD2
len: 15
CDR3aa: CASSLTSGGRYEQYF
CDR3nt: TGTGCCAGCAGCCTGACCAGCGGGGGGAGGTACGAGCAGTACTTC

abundance: .
v_gene: TRBV9
j_gene: TRBJ1-6
d_gene: TRBD1
len: 17
CDR3aa: CASSVVASTGRNSPLHF
CDR3nt: TGTGCCAGCAGCGTAGTCGCCTCGACAGGGCGGAATTCACCCCTCCACTTT

abundance: .
v_gene: TRBV9
j_gene: TRBJ1-5
d_gene: TRBD1
len: 15
CDR3aa: CASSVSGGTNQPQHF
CDR3nt: TGTGCCAGCAGCGTATCAGGGGGCACCAATCAGCCCCAGCATTTT

abundance: medium-sized
v_gene: TRBV9
j_gene: TRBJ1-1
d_gene: .
len: 12
CDR3aa: CASSGGGAEAFF
CDR3nt: TGTGCCAGCAGTGGAGGAGGGGCTGAAGCTTTCTTT

abundance: few
v_gene: TRBV23-1
j_gene: TRBJ1-1
d_gene: .
len: 17
CDR3aa: CASGSSTGIRENTEAFF
CDR3nt: TGCGCCAGCGGGTCTTCTACAGGGATTAGGGAGAACACTGAAGCTTTCTTT

abundance: .
v_gene: TRBV5-4
j_gene: TRBJ1-2
d_gene: .
len: 14
CDR3aa: CASSGLRGGGGYTF
CDR3nt: TGTGCCAGCAGCGGCCTTAGGGGGGGAGGTGGCTACACCTTC

abundance: .
v_gene: TRBV5-6
j_gene: TRBJ2-7
d_gene: TRBD2
len: 16
CDR3aa: CASSEQGTSGRDEQYF
CDR3nt: TGTGCCAGCAGCGAACAGGGAACTAGCGGGAGGGACGAGCAGTACTTC